This is a list of T cell receptor beta chains from one sample in a study of blood T cell repertoires in COVID-19. TCRdb's copy holds only in-frame clones and misses some; the assay was immunoSEQ multiplex PCR. The profile covers over 140,000 clones, with about four fifths appearing a single time and less than 4% taken by the ten largest. Source material: peripheral blood. These receptor sequences come from a woman aged 60-75 years with acute or convalescent COVID-19. The CDR3 runs from the conserved cysteine through the conserved F or W.

J | V | CDR3
TRBJ1-2 | TRBV2 | CASSEGQGQGYTF
TRBJ1-2 | TRBV25-1 | CASSGSGGWGYGYTF
TRBJ1-3 | TRBV9 | CASSVETGTSGNTIYF
TRBJ1-1 | TRBV19 | CASAMTGVNTEAFF
TRBJ2-7 | TRBV27 | CASGTADRGPYEQYF
TRBJ2-3 | TRBV6-5 | CASSYWWAGDPDTQYF
TRBJ1-2 | TRBV29-1 | CSSGGGSMYGYTF
TRBJ1-2 | TRBV7-6 | CASSPTGNYGYTF
TRBJ2-3 | TRBV7-8 | CASRGTLTDTQYF
TRBJ1-3 | TRBV18 | CASSGTVPQF
TRBJ1-1 | TRBV7-9 | CASSHQTGAVTEAFF
TRBJ2-1 | TRBV27 | CASSYVQGADNEQFF
TRBJ2-5 | TRBV9 | CASSALAGGPGETQYF
TRBJ2-7 | TRBV29-1 | CSVTDRSSYEQYF
TRBJ1-2 | TRBV7-2 | CASSLGSGQILNYGYTF
TRBJ1-1 | TRBV28 | CASSAMGDGGTEAFF
TRBJ1-2 | TRBV7-9 | CASSSVPGDYNYGYTF
TRBJ2-1 | TRBV28 | CASSSPTGSIYEQFF
TRBJ2-2 | TRBV19 | CASRSPGAVTGELFF
TRBJ2-5 | TRBV18 | CASSLTGGDTQYF
TRBJ1-2 | TRBV27 | CASSTRDLNYGYTF
TRBJ2-1 | TRBV13 | CASSWSTTGLAGSNEQFF
TRBJ1-2 | TRBV28 | CASSRDRPRSYTF
TRBJ1-2 | TRBV28 | CASQKPPSRGTDGYTF
TRBJ1-6 | TRBV7-3 | CASSFARPGQNSPLHF